This T cell receptor beta chain appears in the sequencing data of a study of Ad26.COV2.S vaccination and SARS-CoV-2 variants. Treatment given: around 19 received Ad26.COV2.S at low or high dose, single or two shots; about five received placebo; per-sample allocation not given. Material that was analyzed had been drawn on day 63 after the first vaccine or placebo injection. Donor was an adult aged 18-55 years in Boston. Libraries were prepared by immunoSEQ multiplex PCR; TCRdb keeps only in-frame clonotypes and omits some of them. The table includes 350,000 to 550,000 clones, 89% detected once. The origin of this receptor is a person aged 18 to 65 who received the Ad26.COV2.S COVID-19 vaccine or a placebo. Here the sequenced sample was peripheral blood, taken in a trial of Ad26.COV2.S vaccine versus placebo.

The CDR3 nucleotides are TGTGCCACCCATCCGGGTAACACTGGAAACACCATATATTTT. Protein sequence: CATHPGNTGNTIYF. J is TRBJ1-3 and V is TRBV2; D ambiguous. The CDR3 is 14 residues long. Germline CDR1 and CDR2: SNHLY and FYNNEI. Trimming removed 10 bases from V and 2 bases from J, with 15 bases in between.